This T cell receptor beta chain derives from a study of shared clonotypes between healthy human individuals. Findings and limits, study-wide: When naive CD4 clonotypes were compared across a few donors, 4% to 6.5% were shared.

Negatively enriched CD4+ T cells were divided by CD45RA into naive and memory. The CDR3 is 15 amino acids. The V gene end was trimmed by 0 bases and the J gene end by 9 bases; junction bases not matched to a gene: 5. Germline CDR1 reads LGHNA; CDR2 reads YSLEER. Libraries were prepared by immunoSEQ multiplex PCR; TCRdb keeps only in-frame clonotypes and omits some of them. This table holds roughly 2.2 million clones, more than 80% found once. Turning to this clone: Its antigen is as yet unknown.

The receptor comes from a man in his late teens or twenties in good health. Some clones in this sample may be carry-over from other donors' samples. The material sequenced was naive CD4+ T cells from PBMCs. Subset here: CD45RA+ positively selected. This rearrangement joins TRBV4-3 to TRBJ2-1, with 10 bases aligning to TRBD2. CDR3 amino acids: CASSQESGRAVEQFF. CDR3 bases: TGCGCCAGCAGCCAAGAGAGCGGGAGGGCAGTTGAGCAGTTCTTC.